This TCR beta chain stems from a study of response to subunit inactivated influenza vaccine. Many counts were recorded for this clonotype. Its specificity is not known. Study-wide results and limits: That few new T cells are recruited by each seasonal influenza vaccination was the authors' suggestion.

MiXCR, applied by TCRdb to the RT-PCR reads, yields one record per CDR3 protein. The table shows approximately 230,000 distinct CDR3 sequences, with 9.5% to 15% occurring only once. Sequenced material: non-naive T cells sorted from PBMCs, taken around 14 days before vaccination. This sequence was found in a man aged 45-60 years who received an inactivated influenza vaccine.

The CDR3 loop reads CASSPGWNEQFF. The CDR3 DNA reads TGTGCCAGCAGCCCGGGGTGGAATGAGCAGTTCTTC. The chain is built from TRBV6-2 or TRBV6-3 and TRBJ2-1, with D perhaps matching TRBD2 (5 bases). The germline V gene has CDR1 MNHEY and CDR2 SVGEGT. The CDR3 contains 12 residues. V lost 6 bases and J lost 7, with 10 bases in between.